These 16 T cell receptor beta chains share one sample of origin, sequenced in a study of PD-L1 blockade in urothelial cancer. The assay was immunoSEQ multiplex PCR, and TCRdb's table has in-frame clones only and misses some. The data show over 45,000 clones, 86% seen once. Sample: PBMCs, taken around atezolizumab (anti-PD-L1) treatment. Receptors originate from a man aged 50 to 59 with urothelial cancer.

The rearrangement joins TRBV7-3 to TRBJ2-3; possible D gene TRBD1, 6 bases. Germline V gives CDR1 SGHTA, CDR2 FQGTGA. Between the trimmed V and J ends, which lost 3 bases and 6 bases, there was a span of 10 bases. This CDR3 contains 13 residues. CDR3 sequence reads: CASSLDSADTQYF. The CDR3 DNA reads TGTGCCAGCAGCTTGGACAGCGCCGATACGCAGTATTTT.

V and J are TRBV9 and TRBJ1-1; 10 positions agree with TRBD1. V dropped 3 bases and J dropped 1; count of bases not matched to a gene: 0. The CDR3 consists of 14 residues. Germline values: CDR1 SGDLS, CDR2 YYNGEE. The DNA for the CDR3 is TGTGCCAGCAGCGGGGACAGGGGGAACACTGAAGCTTTCTTT. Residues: CASSGDRGNTEAFF.

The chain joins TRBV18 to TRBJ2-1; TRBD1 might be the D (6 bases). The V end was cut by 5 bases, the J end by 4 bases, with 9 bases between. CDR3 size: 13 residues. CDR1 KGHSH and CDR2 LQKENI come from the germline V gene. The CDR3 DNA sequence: TGTGCCAGCTCAGCGCAGGGGTACAATGAGCAGTTCTTC. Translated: CASSAQGYNEQFF.

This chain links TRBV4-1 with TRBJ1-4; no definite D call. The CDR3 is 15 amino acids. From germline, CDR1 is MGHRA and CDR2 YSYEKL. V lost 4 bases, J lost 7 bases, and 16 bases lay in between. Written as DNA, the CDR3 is TGCGCCAGCAGCCGCCTTTTTCCGACTGCTGAAAAACTGTTTTTT. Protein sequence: CASSRLFPTAEKLFF.

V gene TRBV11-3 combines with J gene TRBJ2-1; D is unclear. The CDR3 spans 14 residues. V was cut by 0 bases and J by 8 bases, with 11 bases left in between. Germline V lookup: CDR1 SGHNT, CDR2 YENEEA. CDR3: CASSLDRGSDEQFF. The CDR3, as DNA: TGTGCCAGCAGCTTAGATCGAGGCAGCGATGAGCAGTTCTTC.

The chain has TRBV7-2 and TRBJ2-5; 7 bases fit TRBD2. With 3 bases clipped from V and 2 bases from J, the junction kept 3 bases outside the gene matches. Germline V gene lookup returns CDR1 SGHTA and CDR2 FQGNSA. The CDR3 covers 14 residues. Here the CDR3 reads CASSFQRGQETQYF. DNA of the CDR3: TGTGCCAGCAGCTTCCAGCGGGGACAAGAGACCCAGTACTTC.

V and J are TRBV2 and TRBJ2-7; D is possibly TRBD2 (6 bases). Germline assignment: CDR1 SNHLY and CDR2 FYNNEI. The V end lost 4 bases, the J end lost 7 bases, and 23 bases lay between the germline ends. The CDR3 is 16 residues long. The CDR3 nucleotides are TGTGCCAGCAGTGCCCTGACTAGTCTCGGTTCTGAGGAGCAGTACTTC. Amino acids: CASSALTSLGSEEQYF.

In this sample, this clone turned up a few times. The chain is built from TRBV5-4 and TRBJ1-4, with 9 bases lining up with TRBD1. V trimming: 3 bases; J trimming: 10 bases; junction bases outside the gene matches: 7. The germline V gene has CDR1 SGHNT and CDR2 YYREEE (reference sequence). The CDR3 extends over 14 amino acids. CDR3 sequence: CASSWDREKGKLFF. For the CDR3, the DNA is TGTGCCAGCAGCTGGGACAGGGAAAAGGGAAAACTGTTTTTT.

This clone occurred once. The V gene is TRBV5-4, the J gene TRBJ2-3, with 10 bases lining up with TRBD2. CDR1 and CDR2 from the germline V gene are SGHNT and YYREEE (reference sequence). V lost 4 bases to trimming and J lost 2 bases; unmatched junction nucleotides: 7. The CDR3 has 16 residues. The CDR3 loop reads CASSPRAGGSTDTQYF. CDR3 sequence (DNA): TGTGCCAGCAGCCCGAGAGCGGGAGGGTCCACAGATACGCAGTATTTT.

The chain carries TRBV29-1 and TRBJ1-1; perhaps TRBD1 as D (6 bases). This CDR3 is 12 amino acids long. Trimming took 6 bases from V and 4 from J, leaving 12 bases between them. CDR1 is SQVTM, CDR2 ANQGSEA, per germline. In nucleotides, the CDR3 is TGCAGCGTGAGGGGGTTAGGCACTGAAGCTTTCTTT. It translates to CSVRGLGTEAFF.

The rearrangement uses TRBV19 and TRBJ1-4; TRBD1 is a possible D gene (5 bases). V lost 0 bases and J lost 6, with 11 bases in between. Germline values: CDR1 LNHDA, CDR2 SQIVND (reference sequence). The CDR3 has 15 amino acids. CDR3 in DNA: TGTGCCAGTAGTATAGATCGACAGAGATATGAAAAACTGTTTTTT. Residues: CASSIDRQRYEKLFF.

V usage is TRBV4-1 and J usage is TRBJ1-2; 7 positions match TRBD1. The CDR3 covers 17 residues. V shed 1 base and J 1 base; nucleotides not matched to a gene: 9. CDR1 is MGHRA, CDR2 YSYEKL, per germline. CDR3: CASSQVGAQGDNYGYTF. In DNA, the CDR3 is TGCGCCAGCAGCCAAGTGGGGGCGCAGGGGGATAACTATGGCTACACCTTC.

The CDR3 nucleotides are TGTGCCAGCAGTGCGGGACTACTAAACACCGGGGAGCTGTTTTTT. This sequence encodes CASSAGLLNTGELFF. The chain couples TRBV27 to TRBJ2-2; the match to TRBD2 covers 7 bases. V shed 5 bases, J shed 2 bases, and the junction held 5 bases outside the gene matches. Germline V gene sequence: CDR1 MNHEY, CDR2 SMNVEV (reference sequence). The CDR3 length is 15 residues.

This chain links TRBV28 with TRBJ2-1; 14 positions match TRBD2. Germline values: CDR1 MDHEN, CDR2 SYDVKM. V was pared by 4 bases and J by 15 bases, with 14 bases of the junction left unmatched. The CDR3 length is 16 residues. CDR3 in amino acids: CASSSRPGTSGSGWFF. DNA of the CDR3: TGTGCCAGCAGTTCACGTCCCGGGACTAGCGGGAGTGGGTGGTTCTTC.

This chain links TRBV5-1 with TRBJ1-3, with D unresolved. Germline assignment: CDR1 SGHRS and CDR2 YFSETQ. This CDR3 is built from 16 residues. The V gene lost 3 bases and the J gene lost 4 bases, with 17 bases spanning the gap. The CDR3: CASSSGGIWSGNTIYF. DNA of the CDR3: TGCGCCAGCAGCTCTGGAGGGATTTGGTCCGGAAACACCATATATTTT.

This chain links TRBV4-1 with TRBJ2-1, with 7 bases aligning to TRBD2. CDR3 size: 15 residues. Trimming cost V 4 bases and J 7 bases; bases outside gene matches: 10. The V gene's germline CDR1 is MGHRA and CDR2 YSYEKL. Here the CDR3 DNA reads TGCGCCAGCAGCCTCAGCGGGGCAACCGTGAATGAGCAGTTCTTC. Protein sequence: CASSLSGATVNEQFF.